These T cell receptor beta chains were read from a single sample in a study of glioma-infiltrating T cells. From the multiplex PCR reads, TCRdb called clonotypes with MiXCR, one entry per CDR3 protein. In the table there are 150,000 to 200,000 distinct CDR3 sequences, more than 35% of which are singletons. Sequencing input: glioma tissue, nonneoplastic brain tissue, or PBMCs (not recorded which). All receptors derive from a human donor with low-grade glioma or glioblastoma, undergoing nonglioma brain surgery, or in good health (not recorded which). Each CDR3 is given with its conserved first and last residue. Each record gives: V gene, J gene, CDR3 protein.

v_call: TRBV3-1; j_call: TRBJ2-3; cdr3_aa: CASSQLAQGGDTEYF
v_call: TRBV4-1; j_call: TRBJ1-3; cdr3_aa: CASSQGLGAGNTIYF
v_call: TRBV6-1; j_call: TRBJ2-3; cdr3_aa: CASSPTGTTDTQYF
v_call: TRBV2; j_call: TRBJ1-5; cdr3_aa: CASSVTGVPAANQPQHF
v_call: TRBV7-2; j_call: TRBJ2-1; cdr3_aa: CAISHPGPPGDEQFF
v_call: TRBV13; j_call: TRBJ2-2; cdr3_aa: CASSKGAWNTGELFF
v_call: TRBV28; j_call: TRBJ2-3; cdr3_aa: CASSRDRGQTDAQYF
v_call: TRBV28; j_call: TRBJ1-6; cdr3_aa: CASSPSLGLGNSPLHF
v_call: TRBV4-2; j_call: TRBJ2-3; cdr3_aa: CASSQVGPDTQYF
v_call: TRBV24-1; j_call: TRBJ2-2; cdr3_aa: CATSDLGQGNTGELFF
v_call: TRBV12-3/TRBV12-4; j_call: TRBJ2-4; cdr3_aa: CASLELAKNIQYF
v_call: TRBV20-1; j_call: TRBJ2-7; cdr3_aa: CSAPPAGRYEQYF
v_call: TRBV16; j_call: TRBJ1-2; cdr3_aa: CASSQSSRNYGYTF
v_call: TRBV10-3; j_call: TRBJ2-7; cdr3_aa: CAISESYGDYEQYF
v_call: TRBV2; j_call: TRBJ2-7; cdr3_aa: CASRWDTGYEQYF
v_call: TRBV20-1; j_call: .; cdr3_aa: CNAGDTSGYTF
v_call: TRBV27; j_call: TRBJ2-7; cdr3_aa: CASSAGTGLEQYF
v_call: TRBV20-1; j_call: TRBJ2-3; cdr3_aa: CSASESGRETDTQYF
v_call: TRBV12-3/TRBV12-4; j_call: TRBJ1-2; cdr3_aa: CASSFGRRGGGYTF
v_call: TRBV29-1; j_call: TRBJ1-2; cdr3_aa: CSVRVADGYTF
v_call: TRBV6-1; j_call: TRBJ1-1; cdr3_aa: CASSQGVANEAFF
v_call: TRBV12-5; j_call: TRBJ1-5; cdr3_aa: CASGLSTDQPQHF
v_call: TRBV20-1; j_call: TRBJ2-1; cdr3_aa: CSARRYSPGLIGYEQFF
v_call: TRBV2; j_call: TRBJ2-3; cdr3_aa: CASRRNTGGTDTQYF
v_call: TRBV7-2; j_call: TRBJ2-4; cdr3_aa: CASSLQGENIQYF
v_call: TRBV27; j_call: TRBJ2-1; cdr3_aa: CASSLQRGVYNEQFF
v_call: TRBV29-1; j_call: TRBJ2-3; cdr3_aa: CSGRLAGTTDTQYF
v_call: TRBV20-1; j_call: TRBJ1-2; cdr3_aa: CSATTGSGYTF
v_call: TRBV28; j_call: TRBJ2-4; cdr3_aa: CASSVTGLSQNIQYF
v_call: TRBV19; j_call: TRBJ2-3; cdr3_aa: CATWDRSGTDTQYF
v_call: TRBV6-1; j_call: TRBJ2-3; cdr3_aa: CASSARRSSPDTQYF
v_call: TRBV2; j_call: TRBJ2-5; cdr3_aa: CASSELAGGLATQYF
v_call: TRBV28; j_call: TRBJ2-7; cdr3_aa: CASSPTQYF
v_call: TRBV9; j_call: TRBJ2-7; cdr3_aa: CASSVVPDTYEQYF
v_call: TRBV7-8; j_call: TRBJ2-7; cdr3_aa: CASGLARQGAYEQYF
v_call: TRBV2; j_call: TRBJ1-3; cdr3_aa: CASRLDRESTIYF
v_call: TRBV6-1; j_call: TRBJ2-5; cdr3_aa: CASSFSPHGSLQETQYF
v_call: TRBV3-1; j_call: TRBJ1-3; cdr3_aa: CASIRDRRNTIYF
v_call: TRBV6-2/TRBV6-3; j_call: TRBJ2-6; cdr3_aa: CASSHAYRGRWANVLTF
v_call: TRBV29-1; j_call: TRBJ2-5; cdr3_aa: CSATSQGNQETQHF
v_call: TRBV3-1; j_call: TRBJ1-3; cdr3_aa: CASSQERGRLSGNTIYF
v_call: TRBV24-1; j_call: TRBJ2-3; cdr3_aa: CATSEGTSGSNADTQYF
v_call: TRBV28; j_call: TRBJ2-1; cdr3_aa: CASRQGLNNEQFF
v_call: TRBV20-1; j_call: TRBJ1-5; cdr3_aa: CSASGGVEQPQRF
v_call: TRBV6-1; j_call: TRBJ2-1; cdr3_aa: CASRPTSSYNEQFF
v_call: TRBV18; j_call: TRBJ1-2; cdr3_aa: CASSPVSSGVYTF
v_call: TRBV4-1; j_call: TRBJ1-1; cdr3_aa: CASSPFGGANTEAFF
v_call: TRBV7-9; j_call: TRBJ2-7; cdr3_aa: CASSLDLTYEQYF
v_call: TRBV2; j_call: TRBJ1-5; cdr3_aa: CASRDRGYNQHQNF
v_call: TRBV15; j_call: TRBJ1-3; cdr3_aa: CATSRGRVVSGNTIYF
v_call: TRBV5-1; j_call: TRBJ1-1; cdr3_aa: CASSLQSVMNTEAFF
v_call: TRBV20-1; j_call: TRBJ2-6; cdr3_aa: CSGYSGTYSGANVLTF
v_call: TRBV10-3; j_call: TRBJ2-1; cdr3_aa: CATGDRGNNEQFF
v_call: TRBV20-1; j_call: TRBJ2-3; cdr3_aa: CSARISGRLSDTQYF
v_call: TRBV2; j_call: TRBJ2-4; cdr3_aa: CASSDKWFQNIQYF
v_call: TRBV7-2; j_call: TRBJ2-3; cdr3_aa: CASSSGGTQYF